A selection of T cell receptor beta chains follows, all from one sample in a study of early T cells in non-severe SARS-CoV-2 infection. MiXCR was run by TCRdb on the 5' RACE reads, yielding one entry per CDR3 protein. The sample holds 70,000 or so distinct CDR3 sequences, roughly an eighth seen once. The sample comprised whole blood. These receptors were collected from an adult who was a healthcare worker with PCR-confirmed SARS-CoV-2 infection or an uninfected control (not recorded which). The CDR3 runs from the conserved cysteine through the conserved F or W. Fields, in order: J gene, D gene, clone size, V gene, CDR3 DNA, CDR3 protein. D genes are given only for firm matches. Only part of the rows carry a size: once, few, many, or a class if the clone is expanded.

j_gene: TRBJ1-5; d_gene: -; abundance: -; v_gene: TRBV7-8; CDR3nt: TGTGCCAGCAGTCTATCCGGGACGGTTAATCAGCCCCAGCATTTT; CDR3aa: CASSLSGTVNQPQHF
j_gene: TRBJ2-7; d_gene: TRBD1; abundance: many; v_gene: TRBV11-2; CDR3nt: TGTGCCAGCAGCTTAGTCAGGGGGACCTACGAGCAGTACTTC; CDR3aa: CASSLVRGTYEQYF
j_gene: TRBJ2-3; d_gene: TRBD2; abundance: -; v_gene: TRBV5-1; CDR3nt: TGCGCCAGCAGCTCCTGGACTAGCCCCACGGATACGCAGTATTTT; CDR3aa: CASSSWTSPTDTQYF
j_gene: TRBJ2-3; d_gene: TRBD2; abundance: few; v_gene: TRBV12-3/TRBV12-4; CDR3nt: TGTGCCAGCAGTTTTTGGCGGGGGGCTAGCACAGATACGCAGTATTTT; CDR3aa: CASSFWRGASTDTQYF
j_gene: TRBJ2-1; d_gene: TRBD2; abundance: many; v_gene: TRBV9; CDR3nt: TGTGCCAGCAGCCTTACCGGGACTAGCGGGGATGAGCAGTTCTTC; CDR3aa: CASSLTGTSGDEQFF
j_gene: TRBJ2-1; d_gene: TRBD2; abundance: many; v_gene: TRBV10-3; CDR3nt: TGTGCCATCAGTGAGGACACTAGCGTTTGGGATGAGCAGTTCTTC; CDR3aa: CAISEDTSVWDEQFF
j_gene: TRBJ2-1; d_gene: -; abundance: few; v_gene: TRBV29-1; CDR3nt: TGCAGCGTTGAGCGTGGTAGGGGAATAGGTGAGCAGTTCTTC; CDR3aa: CSVERGRGIGEQFF
j_gene: TRBJ2-1; d_gene: TRBD2; abundance: many; v_gene: TRBV11-2; CDR3nt: TGTGCCACTACCGTGCTAGCGGGGTTCAATGAGCAGTTCTTC; CDR3aa: CATTVLAGFNEQFF
j_gene: TRBJ1-2; d_gene: -; abundance: -; v_gene: TRBV28; CDR3nt: TGTGCCATTTCAGGACAGAACTATGGCTACACCTTC; CDR3aa: CAISGQNYGYTF
j_gene: TRBJ1-4; d_gene: TRBD1; abundance: -; v_gene: TRBV7-9; CDR3nt: TGTACCAGCAGCTCGACAGGGGCGGCTAATGAAAAACTGTTTTTT; CDR3aa: CTSSSTGAANEKLFF
j_gene: TRBJ2-7; d_gene: -; abundance: many; v_gene: TRBV7-9; CDR3nt: TGTGCCAGCAGCTCTGCCTACGAGCAGTACTTC; CDR3aa: CASSSAYEQYF
j_gene: TRBJ2-5; d_gene: -; abundance: many; v_gene: TRBV5-4; CDR3nt: TGTGCCGCCGGGGCTAGTGGGGCTAGGGCCCAGTACTTC; CDR3aa: CAAGASGARAQYF
j_gene: TRBJ1-5; d_gene: TRBD1; abundance: -; v_gene: TRBV20-1; CDR3nt: TGCAGTGCTCCCCACAGGGGAGAAGGGGTGAATAGCAATCAGCCCCAGCATTTT; CDR3aa: CSAPHRGEGVNSNQPQHF
j_gene: TRBJ1-1; d_gene: -; abundance: -; v_gene: TRBV14; CDR3nt: TGTGCCAGCAGCCAAGCCGGCCGACTAATGAACACTGAAGCTTTCTTT; CDR3aa: CASSQAGRLMNTEAFF
j_gene: TRBJ2-2; d_gene: -; abundance: few; v_gene: TRBV6-5; CDR3nt: TGTGCCAGCAGCCTGGTTCCCGGGGAGCTGTTTTTT; CDR3aa: CASSLVPGELFF
j_gene: TRBJ2-2; d_gene: -; abundance: few; v_gene: TRBV9; CDR3nt: TGTGCCAGCAGCCCAACGGGCACCGGGGAGCTGTTTTTT; CDR3aa: CASSPTGTGELFF
j_gene: TRBJ2-1; d_gene: -; abundance: many; v_gene: TRBV29-1; CDR3nt: TGCAGCGTAGGGAGAGATGAGCAGTTCTTC; CDR3aa: CSVGRDEQFF